The clone carrying this TCR beta chain was counted many times. What it binds is not known. This specimen comes from a study of regulatory T cells in long-lasting Graves disease. Whole-study findings and limits: Persistent Graves' patients showed reduced TCR diversity versus newly diagnosed patients. Persistent disease favored TRBV28, TRBJ1-2 and TRBJ2-5.

V was shortened by 10 bases and J by 5 bases, with 9 bases between the two germline ends. The CDR3 runs 10 residues. Germline CDR1 and CDR2: MNHEY and SMNVEV (reference sequence). Construction of the TCR beta libraries employed iRepertoire HTBI primers in conjunction with Arm-PCR of CDR3 regions. TCRdb re-called the multiplex PCR reads through MiXCR, storing one row per CDR3 protein. Of around 250,000 distinct CDR3 sequences in the sample, approximately 18% were seen once. The time point is: newly diagnosed GD, antithyroid drugs for less than 3 months. PBMC RNA was the source of the TCR library. The data were also submitted as part of a second study, on T cells in Graves' hyperthyroidism and ophthalmopathy. That investigation notes: Ophthalmopathy, as predicted by the model, came a median roughly 6.8 months after the prediction.

The receptor's source is a woman in her 30s with Graves disease. V gene TRBV27 combines with J gene TRBJ2-7, with no clear D. The sequencing here drew on peripheral blood mononuclear cells (PBMCs), taken at new diagnosis, from a patient treated with antithyroid drugs. DNA for the CDR3: TGTGCCACAGGAGCTAACGAGCAGTACTTC. Its translation: CATGANEQYF.